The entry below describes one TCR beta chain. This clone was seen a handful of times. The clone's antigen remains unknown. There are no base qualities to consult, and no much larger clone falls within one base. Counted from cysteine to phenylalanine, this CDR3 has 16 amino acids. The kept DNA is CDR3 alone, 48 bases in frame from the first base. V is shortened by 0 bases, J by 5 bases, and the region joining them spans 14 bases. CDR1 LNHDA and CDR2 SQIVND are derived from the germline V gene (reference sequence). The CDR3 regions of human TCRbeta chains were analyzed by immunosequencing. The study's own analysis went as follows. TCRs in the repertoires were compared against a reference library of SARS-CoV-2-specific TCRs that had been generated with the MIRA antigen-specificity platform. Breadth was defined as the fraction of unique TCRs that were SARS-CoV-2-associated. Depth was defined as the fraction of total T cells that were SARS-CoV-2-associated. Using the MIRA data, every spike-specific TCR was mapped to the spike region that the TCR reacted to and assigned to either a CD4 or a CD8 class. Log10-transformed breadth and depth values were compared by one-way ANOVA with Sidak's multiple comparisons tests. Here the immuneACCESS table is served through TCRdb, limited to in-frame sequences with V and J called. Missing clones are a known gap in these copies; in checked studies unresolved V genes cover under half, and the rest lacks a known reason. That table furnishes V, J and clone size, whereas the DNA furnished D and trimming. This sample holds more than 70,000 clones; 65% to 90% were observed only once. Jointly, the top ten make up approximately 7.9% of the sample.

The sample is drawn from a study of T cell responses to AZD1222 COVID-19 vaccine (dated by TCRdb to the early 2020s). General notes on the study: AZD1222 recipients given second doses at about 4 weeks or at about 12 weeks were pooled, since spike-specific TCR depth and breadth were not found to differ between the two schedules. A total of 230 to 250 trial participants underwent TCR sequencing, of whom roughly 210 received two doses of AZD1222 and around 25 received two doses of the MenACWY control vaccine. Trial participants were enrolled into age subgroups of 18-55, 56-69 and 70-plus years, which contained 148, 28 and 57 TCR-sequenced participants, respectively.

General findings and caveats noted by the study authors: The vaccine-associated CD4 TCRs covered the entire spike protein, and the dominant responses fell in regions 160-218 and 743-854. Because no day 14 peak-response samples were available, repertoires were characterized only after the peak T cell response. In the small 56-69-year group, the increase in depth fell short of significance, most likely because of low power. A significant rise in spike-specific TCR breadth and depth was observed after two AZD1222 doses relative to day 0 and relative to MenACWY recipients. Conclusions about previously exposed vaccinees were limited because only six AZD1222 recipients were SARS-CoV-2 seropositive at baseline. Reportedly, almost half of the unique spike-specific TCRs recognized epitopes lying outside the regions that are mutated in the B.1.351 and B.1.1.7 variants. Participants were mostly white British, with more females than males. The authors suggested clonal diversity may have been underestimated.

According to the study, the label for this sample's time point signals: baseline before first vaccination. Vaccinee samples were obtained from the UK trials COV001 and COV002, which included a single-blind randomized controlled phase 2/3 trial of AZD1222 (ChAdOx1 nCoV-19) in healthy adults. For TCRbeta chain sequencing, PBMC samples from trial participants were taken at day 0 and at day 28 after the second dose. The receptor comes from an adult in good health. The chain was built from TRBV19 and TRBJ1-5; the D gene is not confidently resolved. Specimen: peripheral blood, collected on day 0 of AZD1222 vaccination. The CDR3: CASSIDYGGWDQPQHF. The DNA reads TGTGCCAGTAGTATAGATTATGGAGGTTGGGATCAGCCCCAGCATTTT.